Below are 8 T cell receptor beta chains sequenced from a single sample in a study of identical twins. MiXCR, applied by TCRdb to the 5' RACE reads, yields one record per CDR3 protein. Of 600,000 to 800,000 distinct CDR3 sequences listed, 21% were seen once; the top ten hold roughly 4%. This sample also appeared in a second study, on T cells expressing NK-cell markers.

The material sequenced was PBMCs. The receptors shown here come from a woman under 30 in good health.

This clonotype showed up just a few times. CDR3 in DNA: TGCAGTGCCAACGGACAGGGAATGGCCAAAAACATTCAGTACTTC. This encodes CSANGQGMAKNIQYF. The chain couples TRBV20-1 to TRBJ2-4, with TRBD1 identical over 8 bases. Germline CDR1 is DFQATT and CDR2 is SNEGSKA (reference sequence). J lost 1 base, V lost 6 bases, and 8 bases had no gene match. The CDR3 length is 15 residues.

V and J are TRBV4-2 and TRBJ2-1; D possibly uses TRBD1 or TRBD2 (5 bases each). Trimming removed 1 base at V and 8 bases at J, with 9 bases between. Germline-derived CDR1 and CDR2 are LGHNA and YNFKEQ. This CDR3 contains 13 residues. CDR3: CASSQGVGDEQFF. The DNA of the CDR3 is TGTGCCAGCAGCCAAGGTGTGGGGGATGAGCAGTTCTTC.

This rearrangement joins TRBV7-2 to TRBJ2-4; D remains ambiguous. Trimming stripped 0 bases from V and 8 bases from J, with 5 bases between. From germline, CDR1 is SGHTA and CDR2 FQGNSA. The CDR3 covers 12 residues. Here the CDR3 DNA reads TGTGCCAGCAGCTTAGCAGGGTACATTCAGTACTTC. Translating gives CASSLAGYIQYF.

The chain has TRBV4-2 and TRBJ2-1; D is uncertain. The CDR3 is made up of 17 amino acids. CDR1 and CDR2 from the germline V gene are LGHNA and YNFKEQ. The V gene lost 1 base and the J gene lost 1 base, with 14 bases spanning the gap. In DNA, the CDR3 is TGTGCCAGCAGCCAAGGTATACGGCGAACATCCTACAATGAGCAGTTCTTC. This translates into CASSQGIRRTSYNEQFF.

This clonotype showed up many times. CDR3 protein: CASSLEGRPSETQYF. The CDR3 bases are TGTGCCAGCAGCTTAGAAGGGCGCCCCTCAGAGACCCAGTACTTC. This rearrangement joins TRBV7-9 to TRBJ2-5; D uncertain. There are 15 residues in the CDR3. The ends were cut back, 1 base at V and 4 bases at J, with 13 bases in the middle. CDR1 is SEHNR, CDR2 FQNEAQ, per germline (reference sequence).

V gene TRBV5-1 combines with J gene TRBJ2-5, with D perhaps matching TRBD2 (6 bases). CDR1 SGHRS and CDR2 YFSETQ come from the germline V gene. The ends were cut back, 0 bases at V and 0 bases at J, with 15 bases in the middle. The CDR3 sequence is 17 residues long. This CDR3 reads CASSLGVSRGYQETQYF. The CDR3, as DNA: TGCGCCAGCAGCTTGGGCGTAAGTCGGGGGTACCAAGAGACCCAGTACTTC.

CDR3 protein: CASSLVGQGARYGYTF. For the CDR3, the DNA is TGTGCCAGCAGCTTGGTTGGCCAGGGGGCTCGGTATGGCTACACCTTC. This chain links TRBV5-5 with TRBJ1-2, with 8 bases lining up with TRBD1. With V trimmed by 0 bases and J by 5 bases, 9 bases remained unmatched. Germline V gene sequence: CDR1 SGHKS, CDR2 YYEKEE (reference sequence). This CDR3 has 16 amino acids.

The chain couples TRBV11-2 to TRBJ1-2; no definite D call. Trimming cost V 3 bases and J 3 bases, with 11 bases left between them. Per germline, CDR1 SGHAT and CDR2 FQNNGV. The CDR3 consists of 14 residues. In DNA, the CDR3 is TGTGCCAGCAGCTTCTTTGGGAGAGACTATGGCTACACCTTC. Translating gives CASSFFGRDYGYTF.